This note documents a single TCR beta chain sequence. The antigen remains unidentified. The data are from a study of T cell responses to AZD1222 COVID-19 vaccine. Study results and caveats: Most donors were white British and more were female, and clonal diversity was possibly underestimated. The reported proportion of spike-specific TCRs targeting unmutated variant regions was nearly half. Across spike, vaccine-associated CD4 TCRs were found, dominant at 160-218 and 743-854. Only five or six AZD1222 recipients tested seropositive at baseline.

This CDR3 comprises 14 residues. The V and J ends lost 5 bases and 2 bases respectively, with 12 bases between them. Germline-derived CDR1 and CDR2 are MNHNS and SASEGT. Sequencing was performed with immunoSEQ multiplex PCR; in TCRdb, only in-frame clones are kept and a portion is missing. The repertoire holds 79,000 or so clones, with about 74% as singletons. The genes are TRBV6-1 and TRBJ2-5, with D unresolved. The sample in question was peripheral blood, obtained 28 days after the second dose of the MenACWY control vaccine. This clonotype was obtained from an adult who received the MenACWY meningococcal vaccine as a control. CDR3 coding DNA: TGTGCCAGCAGTTCGCCGGCCACGCAAGAGACCCAGTACTTC. Translating it yields CASSSPATQETQYF.